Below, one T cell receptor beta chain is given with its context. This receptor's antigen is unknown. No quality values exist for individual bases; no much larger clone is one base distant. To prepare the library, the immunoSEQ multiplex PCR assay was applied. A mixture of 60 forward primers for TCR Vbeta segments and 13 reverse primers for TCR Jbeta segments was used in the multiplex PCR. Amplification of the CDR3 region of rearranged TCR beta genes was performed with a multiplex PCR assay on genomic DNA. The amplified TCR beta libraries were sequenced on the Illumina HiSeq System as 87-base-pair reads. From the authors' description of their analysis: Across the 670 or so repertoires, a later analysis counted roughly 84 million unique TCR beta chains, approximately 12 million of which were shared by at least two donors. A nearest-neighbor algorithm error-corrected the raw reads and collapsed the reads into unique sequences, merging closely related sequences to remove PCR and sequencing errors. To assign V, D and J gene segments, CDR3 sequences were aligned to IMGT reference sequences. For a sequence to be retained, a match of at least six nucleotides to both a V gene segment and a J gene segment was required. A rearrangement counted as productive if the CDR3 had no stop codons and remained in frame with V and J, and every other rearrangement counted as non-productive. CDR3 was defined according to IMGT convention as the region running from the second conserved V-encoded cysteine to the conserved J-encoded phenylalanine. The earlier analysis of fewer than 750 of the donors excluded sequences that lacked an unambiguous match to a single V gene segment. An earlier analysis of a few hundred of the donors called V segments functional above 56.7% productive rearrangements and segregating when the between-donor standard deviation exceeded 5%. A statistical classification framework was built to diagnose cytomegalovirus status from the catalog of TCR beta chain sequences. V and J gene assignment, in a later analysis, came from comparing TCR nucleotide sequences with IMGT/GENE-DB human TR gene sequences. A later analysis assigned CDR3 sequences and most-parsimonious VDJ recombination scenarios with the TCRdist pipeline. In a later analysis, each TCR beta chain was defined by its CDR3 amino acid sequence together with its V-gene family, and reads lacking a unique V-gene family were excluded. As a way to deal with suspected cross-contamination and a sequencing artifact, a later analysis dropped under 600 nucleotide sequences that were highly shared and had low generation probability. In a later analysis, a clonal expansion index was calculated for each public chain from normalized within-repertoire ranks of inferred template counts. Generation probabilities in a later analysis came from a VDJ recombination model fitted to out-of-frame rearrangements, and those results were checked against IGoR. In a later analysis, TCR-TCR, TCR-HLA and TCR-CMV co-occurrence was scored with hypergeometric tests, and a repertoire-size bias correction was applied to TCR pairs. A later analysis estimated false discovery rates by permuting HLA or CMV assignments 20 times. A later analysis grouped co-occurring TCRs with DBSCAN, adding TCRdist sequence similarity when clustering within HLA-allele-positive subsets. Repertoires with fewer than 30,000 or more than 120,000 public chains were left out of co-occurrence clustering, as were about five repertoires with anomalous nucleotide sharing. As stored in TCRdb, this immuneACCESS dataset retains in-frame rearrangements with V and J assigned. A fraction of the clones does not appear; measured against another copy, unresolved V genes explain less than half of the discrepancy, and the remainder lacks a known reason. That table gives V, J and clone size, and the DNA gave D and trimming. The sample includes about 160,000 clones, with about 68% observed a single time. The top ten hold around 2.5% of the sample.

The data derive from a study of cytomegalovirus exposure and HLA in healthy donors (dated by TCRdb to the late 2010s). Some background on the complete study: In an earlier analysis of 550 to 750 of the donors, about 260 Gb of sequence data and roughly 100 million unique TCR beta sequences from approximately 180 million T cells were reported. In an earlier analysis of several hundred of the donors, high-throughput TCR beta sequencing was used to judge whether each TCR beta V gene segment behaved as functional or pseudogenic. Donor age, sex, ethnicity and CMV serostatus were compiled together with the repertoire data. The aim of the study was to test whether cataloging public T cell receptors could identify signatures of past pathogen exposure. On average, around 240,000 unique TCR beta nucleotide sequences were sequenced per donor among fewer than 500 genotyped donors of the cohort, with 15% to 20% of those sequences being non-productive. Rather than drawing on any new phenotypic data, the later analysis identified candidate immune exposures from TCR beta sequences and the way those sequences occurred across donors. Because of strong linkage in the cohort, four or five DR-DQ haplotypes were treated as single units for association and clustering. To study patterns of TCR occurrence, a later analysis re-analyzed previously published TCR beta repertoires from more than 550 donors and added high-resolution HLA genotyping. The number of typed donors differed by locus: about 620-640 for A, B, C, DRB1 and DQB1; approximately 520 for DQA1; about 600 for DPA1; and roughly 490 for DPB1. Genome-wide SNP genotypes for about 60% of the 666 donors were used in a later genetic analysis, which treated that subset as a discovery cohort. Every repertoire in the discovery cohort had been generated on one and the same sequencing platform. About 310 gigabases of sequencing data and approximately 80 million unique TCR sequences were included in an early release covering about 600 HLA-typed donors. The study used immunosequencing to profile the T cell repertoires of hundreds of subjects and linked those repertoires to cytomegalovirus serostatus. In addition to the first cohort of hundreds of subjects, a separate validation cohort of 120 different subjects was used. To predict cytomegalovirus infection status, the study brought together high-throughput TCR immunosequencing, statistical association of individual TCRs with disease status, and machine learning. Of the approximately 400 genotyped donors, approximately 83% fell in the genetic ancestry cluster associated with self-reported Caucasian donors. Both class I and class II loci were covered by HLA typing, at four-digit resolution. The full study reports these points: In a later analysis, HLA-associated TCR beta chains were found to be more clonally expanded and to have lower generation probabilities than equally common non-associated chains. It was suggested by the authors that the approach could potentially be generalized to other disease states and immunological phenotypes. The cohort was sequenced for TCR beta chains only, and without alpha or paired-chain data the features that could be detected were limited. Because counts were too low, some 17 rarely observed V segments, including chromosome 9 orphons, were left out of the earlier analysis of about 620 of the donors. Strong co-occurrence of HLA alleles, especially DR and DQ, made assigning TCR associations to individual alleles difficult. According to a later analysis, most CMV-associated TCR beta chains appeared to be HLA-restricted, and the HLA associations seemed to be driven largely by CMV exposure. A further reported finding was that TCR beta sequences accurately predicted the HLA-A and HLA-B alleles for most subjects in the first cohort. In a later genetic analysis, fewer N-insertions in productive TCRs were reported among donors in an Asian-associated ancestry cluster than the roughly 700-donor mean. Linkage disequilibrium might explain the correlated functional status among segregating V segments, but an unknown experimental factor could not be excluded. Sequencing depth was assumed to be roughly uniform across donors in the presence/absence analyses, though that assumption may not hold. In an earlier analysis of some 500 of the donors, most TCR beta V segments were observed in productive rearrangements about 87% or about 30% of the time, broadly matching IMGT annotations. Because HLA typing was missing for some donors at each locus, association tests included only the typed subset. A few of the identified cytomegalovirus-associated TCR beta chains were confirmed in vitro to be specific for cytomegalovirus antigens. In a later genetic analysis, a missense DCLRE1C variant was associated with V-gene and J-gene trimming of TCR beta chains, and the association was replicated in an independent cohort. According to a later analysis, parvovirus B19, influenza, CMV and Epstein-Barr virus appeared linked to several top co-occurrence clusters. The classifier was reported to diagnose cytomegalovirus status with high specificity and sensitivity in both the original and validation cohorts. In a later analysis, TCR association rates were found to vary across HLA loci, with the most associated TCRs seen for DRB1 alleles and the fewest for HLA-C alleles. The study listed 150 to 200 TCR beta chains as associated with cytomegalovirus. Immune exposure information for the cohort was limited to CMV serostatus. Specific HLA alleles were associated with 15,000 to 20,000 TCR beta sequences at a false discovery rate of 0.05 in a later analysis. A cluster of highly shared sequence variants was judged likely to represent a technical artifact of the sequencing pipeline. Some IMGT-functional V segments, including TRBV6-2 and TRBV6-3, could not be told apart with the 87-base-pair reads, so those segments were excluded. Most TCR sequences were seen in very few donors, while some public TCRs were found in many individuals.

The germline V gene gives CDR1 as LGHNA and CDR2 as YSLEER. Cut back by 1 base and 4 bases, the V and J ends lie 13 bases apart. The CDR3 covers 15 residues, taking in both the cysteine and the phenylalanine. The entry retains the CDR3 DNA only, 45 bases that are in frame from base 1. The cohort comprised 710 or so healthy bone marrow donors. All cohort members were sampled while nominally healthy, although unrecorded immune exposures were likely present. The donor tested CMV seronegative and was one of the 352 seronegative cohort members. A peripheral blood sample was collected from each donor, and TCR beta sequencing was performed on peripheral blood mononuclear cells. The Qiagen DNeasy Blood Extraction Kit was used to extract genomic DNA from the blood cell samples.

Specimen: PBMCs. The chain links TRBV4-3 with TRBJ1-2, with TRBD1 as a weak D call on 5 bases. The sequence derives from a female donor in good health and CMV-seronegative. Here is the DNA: TGCGCCAGCAGCCAAGGGAGGGCAGGGATCTATGGCTACACCTTC. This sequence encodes CASSQGRAGIYGYTF.